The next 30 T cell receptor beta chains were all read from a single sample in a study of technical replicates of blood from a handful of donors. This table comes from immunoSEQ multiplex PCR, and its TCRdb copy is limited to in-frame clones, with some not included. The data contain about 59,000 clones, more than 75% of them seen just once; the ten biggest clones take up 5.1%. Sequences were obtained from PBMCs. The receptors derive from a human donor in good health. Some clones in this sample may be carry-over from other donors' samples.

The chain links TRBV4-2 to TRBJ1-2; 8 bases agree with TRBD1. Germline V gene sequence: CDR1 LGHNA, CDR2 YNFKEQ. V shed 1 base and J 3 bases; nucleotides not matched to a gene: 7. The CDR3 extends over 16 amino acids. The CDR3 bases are TGTGCCAGCAGCCAAGGGCAGGGGGCAATTTACTATGGCTACACCTTC. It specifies CASSQGQGAIYYGYTF.

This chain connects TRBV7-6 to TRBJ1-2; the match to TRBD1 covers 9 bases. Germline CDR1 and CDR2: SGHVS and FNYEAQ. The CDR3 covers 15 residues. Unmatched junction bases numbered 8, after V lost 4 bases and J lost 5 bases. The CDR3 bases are TGTGCCAGCAGCTCGACAGGGGGGGGACTTTATGGCTACACCTTC. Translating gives CASSSTGGGLYGYTF.

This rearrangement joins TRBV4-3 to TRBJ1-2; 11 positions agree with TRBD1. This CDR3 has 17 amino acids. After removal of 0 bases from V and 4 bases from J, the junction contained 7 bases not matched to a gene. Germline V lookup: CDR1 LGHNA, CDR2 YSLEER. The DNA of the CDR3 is TGCGCCAGCAGCCAAGATTGGAGGACAGGGGGCATCTATGGCTACACCTTC. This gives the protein CASSQDWRTGGIYGYTF.

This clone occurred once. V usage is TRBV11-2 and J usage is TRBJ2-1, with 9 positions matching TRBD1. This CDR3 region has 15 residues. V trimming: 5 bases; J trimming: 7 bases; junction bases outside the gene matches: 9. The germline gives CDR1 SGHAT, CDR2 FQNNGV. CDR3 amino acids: CASSLNRQGGNEQFF. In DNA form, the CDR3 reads TGTGCCAGCAGCCTCAATCGACAGGGGGGTAATGAGCAGTTCTTC.

In nucleotides, the CDR3 is TGTGCCAGCAGACAGAGCAATAATTCACCCCTCCACTTT. Its translation is CASRQSNNSPLHF. V usage is TRBV2 and J usage is TRBJ1-6; D gene uncertain. The germline V gene has CDR1 SNHLY and CDR2 FYNNEI. With 6 bases removed from V and 5 bases from J, the gap between germline ends came to 8 bases. CDR3 length: 13 amino acids.

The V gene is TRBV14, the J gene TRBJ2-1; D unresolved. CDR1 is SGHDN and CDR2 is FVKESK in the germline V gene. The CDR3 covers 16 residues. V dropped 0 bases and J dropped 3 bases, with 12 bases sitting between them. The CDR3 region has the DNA TGTGCCAGCAGCCAAGAACCTAGTACAATCTACAATGAGCAGTTCTTC. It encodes CASSQEPSTIYNEQFF.

CDR3 loop: CASSLQPQKNTEAFF. In DNA, the CDR3 is TGTGCCAGCAGCCTACAGCCCCAAAAGAACACTGAAGCTTTCTTT. The chain carries TRBV6-5 and TRBJ1-1; D is unclear. The CDR3 consists of 15 residues. Trimming removed 6 bases at V and 1 base at J, with 15 bases between. CDR1 is MNHEY, CDR2 SVGAGI, per germline.

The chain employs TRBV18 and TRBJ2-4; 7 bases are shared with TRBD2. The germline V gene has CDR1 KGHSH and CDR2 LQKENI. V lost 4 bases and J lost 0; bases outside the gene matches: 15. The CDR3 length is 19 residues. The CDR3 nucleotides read TGTGCCAGCTCACTACAAAAAACCGGGACTATACTAGCCAAAAACATTCAGTACTTC. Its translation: CASSLQKTGTILAKNIQYF. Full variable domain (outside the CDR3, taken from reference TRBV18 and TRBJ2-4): NAGVMQNPRHLVRRRGQEARLRCSPMKGHSHVYWYRQLPEEGLKFMVYLQKENIIDESGMPKERFSAEFPKEGPSILRIQQVVRGDSAAYFCASSLQKTGTILAKNIQYFGAGTRLSVL.

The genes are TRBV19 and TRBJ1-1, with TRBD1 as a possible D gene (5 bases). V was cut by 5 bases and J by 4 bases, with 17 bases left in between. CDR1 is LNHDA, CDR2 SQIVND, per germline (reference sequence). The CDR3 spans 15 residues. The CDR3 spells CASSAQGWEATEAFF. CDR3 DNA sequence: TGTGCCAGTAGTGCGCAGGGATGGGAGGCCACTGAAGCTTTCTTT.

CDR3: CASSWDRGVDTQYF. In nucleotides, the CDR3 is TGTGCCAGCAGCTGGGACAGGGGAGTAGATACGCAGTATTTT. This chain connects TRBV6-6 to TRBJ2-3; TRBD1 matches at 10 bases. The CDR3 spans 14 residues. From germline, CDR1 is MNHNY and CDR2 SVGAGI (reference sequence). V trimming: 6 bases; J trimming: 5 bases; junction bases outside the gene matches: 5.

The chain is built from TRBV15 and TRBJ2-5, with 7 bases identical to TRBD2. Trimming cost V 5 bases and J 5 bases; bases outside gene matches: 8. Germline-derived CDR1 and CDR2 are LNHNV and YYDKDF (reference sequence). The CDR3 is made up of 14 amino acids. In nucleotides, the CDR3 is TGTGCCACCAGCCTTCGTCCCGGGGGGGAGACCCAGTACTTC. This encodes CATSLRPGGETQYF.

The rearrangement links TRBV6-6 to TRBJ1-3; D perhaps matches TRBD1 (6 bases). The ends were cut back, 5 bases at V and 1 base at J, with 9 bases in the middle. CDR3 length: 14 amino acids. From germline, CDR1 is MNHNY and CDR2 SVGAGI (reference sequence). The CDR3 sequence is CASSNRGSGNTIYF. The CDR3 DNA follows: TGTGCCAGCAGTAATAGGGGGTCTGGAAACACCATATATTTT.

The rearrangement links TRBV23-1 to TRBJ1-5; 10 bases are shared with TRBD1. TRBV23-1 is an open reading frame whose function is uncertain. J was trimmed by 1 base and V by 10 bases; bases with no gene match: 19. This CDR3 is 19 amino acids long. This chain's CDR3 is CANPGTGVPTVWSNQPQHF. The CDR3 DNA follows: TGCGCCAACCCCGGGACAGGGGTCCCGACCGTCTGGAGCAATCAGCCCCAGCATTTT.

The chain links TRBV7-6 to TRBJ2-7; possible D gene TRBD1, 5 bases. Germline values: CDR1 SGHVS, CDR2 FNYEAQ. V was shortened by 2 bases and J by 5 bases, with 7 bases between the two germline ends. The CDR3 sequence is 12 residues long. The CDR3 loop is CASSLFRDEQYF. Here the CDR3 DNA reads TGTGCCAGCAGCTTATTCAGGGACGAGCAGTACTTC.

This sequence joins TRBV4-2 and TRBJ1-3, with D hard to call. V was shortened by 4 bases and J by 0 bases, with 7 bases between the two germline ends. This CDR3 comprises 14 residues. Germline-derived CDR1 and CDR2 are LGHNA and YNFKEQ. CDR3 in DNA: TGTGCCAGCAGCCCGGGTGGCTCTGGAAACACCATATATTTT. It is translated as CASSPGGSGNTIYF.

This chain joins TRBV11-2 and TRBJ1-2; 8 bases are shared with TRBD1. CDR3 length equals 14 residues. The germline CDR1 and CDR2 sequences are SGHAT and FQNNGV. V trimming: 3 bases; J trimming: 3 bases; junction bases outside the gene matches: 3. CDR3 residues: CASSLKQGDYGYTF. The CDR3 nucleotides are TGTGCCAGCAGCTTGAAACAGGGGGACTATGGCTACACCTTC.

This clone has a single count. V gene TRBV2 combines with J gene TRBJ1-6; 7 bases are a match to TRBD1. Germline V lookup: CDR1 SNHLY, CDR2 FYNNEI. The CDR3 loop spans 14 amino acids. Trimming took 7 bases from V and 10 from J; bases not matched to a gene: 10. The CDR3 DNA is TGTGCCAGCACTATTCTTGACAGGGAGTCACCCCTCCACTTT. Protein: CASTILDRESPLHF. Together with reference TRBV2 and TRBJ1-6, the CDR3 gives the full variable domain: EPEVTQTPSHQVTQMGQEVILRCVPISNHLYFYWYRQILGQKVEFLVSFYNNEISEKSEIFDDQFSVERPDGSNFTLKIRSTKLEDSAMYFCASTILDRESPLHFGNGTRLTVT.

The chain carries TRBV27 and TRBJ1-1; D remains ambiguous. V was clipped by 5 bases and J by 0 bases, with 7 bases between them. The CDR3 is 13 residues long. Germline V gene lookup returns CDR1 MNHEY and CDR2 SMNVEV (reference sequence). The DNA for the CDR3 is TGTGCCAGCAGTCCATCAATGAACACTGAAGCTTTCTTT. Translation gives CASSPSMNTEAFF.

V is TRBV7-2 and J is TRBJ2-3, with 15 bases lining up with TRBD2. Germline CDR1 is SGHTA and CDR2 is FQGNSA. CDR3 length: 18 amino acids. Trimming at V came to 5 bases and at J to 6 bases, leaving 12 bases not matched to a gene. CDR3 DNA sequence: TGTGCCAGCAGCCGAGAAGCGGGACTAGCGGGGGGTAGGGATACGCAGTATTTT. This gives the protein CASSREAGLAGGRDTQYF.

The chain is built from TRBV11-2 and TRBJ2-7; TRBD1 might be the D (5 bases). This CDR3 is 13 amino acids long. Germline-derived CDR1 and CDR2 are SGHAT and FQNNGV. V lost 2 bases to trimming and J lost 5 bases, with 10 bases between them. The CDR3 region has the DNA TGTGCCAGCAGCTTAACTGTCAGGGACGAGCAGTACTTC. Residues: CASSLTVRDEQYF.

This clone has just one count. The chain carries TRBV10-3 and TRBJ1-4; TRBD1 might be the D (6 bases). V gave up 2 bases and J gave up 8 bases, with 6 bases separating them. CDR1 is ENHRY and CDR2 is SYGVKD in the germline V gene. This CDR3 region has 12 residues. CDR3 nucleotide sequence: TGTGCCATCAGTGAGACAGGGGAAAAACTGTTTTTT. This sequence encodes CAISETGEKLFF.

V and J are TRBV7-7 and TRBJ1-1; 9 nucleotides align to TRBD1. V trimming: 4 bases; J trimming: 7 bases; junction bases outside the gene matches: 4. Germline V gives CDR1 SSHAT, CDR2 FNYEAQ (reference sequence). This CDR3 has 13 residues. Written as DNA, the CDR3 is TGTGCCAGCAGCTCCCGGACAGGGGATGAAGCTTTCTTT. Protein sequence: CASSSRTGDEAFF.

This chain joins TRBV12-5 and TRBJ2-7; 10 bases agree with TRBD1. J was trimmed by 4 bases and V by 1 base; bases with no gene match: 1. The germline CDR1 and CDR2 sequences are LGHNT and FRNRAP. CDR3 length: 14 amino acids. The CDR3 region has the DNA TGTGCTAGTGGTTTGGCGGGACAGGGGTACGAGCAGTACTTC. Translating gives CASGLAGQGYEQYF.

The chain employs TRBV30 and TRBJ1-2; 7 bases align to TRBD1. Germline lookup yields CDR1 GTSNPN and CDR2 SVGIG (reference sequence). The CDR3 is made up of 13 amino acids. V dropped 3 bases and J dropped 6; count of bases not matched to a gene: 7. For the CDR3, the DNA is TGTGCCTGGAGCATACAGGGGCTGAATGGCTACACCTTC. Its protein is CAWSIQGLNGYTF. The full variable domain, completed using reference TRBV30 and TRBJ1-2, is SQTIHQWPATLVQPVGSPLSLECTVEGTSNPNLYWYRQAAGRGLQLLFYSVGIGQISSEVPQNLSASRPQDRQFILSSKKLLLSDSGFYLCAWSIQGLNGYTFGSGTRLTVV.

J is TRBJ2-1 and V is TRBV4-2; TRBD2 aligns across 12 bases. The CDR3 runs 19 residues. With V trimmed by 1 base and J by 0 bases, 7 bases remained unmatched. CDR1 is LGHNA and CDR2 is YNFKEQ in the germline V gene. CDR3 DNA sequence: TGTGCCAGCAGCCAAGTGTGGACTAGCGGGATTCCCTCCTACAATGAGCAGTTCTTC. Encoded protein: CASSQVWTSGIPSYNEQFF.

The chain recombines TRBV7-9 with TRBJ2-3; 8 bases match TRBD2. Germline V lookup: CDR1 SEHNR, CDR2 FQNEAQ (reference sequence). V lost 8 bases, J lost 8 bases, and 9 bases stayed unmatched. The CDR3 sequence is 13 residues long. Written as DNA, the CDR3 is TGTGCCAGCTCGGGGGGGATAGGGGTTACGCAGTATTTT. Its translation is CASSGGIGVTQYF.

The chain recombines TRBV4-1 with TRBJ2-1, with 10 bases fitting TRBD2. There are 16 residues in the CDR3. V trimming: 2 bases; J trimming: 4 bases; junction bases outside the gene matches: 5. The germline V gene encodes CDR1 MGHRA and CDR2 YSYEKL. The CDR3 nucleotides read TGCGCCAGCAGCCAAAGTAGCGGGAGGAATTACAATGAGCAGTTCTTC. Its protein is CASSQSSGRNYNEQFF.

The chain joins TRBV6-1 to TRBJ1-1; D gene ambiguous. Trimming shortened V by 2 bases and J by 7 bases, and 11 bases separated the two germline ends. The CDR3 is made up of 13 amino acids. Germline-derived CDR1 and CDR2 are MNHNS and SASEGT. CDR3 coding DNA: TGTGCCAGCAGTGAACAAGGAGACTTTGAAGCTTTCTTT. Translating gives CASSEQGDFEAFF.

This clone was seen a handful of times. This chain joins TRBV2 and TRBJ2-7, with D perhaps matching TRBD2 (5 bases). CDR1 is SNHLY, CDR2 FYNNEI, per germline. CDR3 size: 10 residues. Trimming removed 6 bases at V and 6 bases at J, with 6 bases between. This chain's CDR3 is CASRRVEQYF. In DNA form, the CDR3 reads TGTGCCAGCAGGAGGGTCGAGCAGTACTTC.

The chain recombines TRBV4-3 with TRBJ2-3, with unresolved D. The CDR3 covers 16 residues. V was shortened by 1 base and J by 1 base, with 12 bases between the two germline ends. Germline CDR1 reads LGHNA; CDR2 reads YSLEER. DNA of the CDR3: TGCGCCAGCAGCCAAGCCGCGCTCGGAGGCACAGATACGCAGTATTTT. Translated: CASSQAALGGTDTQYF.